The source of this TCR beta chain is a study of cytomegalovirus exposure and HLA in healthy donors. Samples came from healthy bone marrow donors. Regarding the study as a whole: The study designated about 160 TCR beta chains cytomegalovirus-associated. Reports indicate that TCR beta sequences accurately predicted the HLA-A and HLA-B alleles of most subjects. TCR beta V- and J-gene trimming was later associated with a missense DCLRE1C variant.

Use of 60 Vbeta and 13 Jbeta primers characterized the PCR. Sequencing used immunoSEQ multiplex PCR; TCRdb keeps in-frame clones, though not all of them. The top ten clones hold 1.5% of a sample with some 140,000 clones, over 70% of them seen once. This clone appeared a single time. Antigen unknown. V shed 3 bases and J shed 5 bases, with 22 bases lying between them. Per germline, CDR1 SEHNR and CDR2 FQNEAQ (reference sequence). The CDR3 has 17 residues. The sample was PBMCs. V usage is TRBV7-9 and J usage is TRBJ2-5, with D maybe TRBD2 (5 bases). The clonotype comes from a woman younger than 30 in good health and CMV-seronegative. The CDR3 loop reads CASSFFLAYVISETQYF. The CDR3 region has the DNA TGTGCCAGCAGCTTCTTTTTAGCGTACGTTATTTCGGAGACCCAGTACTTC.